Below, 11 T cell receptor beta chains from the same sample are listed, as sequenced in a study of blood T cells in healthy people across ages. Using a J-beta primer mix together with a sample-barcoded 5' primer, a second PCR was run for about 6 to 12 cycles. TCRdb re-called the 5' RACE reads with MiXCR, one entry per CDR3 protein. The table has more than 750,000 distinct CDR3 sequences, about 28% seen once. This sample also appeared in a second study, on T cells of mothers and their children.

The sequencing input was blood. These receptors came from a woman between 40 and 50 years old in good health.

Concerning this clonotype: A much larger clone is a single base away; this may be a read error. The chain recombines TRBV7-2 with TRBJ2-7; D not resolved. Trimming pared 1 base from V and 7 bases from J, leaving 14 bases between. Germline assignment: CDR1 SGHTA and CDR2 FQGNSA. This CDR3 is built from 14 residues. This CDR3 is CASSLGRSCNEQYF. For the CDR3, the DNA is TGTGCCAGCAGCTTAGGTCGGTCCTGTAATGAGCAGTACTTC.

The chain uses TRBV28 and TRBJ1-4; D is possibly TRBD1 (5 bases). V was shortened by 5 bases and J by 5 bases, with 21 bases between the two germline ends. Germline lookup yields CDR1 MDHEN and CDR2 SYDVKM. The CDR3 length is 17 residues. This chain's CDR3 is CASSLTSGRRMNEKLFF. The CDR3 region has the DNA TGTGCCAGCAGTCTTACTTCAGGGCGCCGTATGAATGAAAAACTGTTTTTT. Full variable domain (missing parts from reference TRBV28 and TRBJ1-4): DVKVTQSSRYLVKRTGEKVFLECVQDMDHENMFWYRQDPGLGLRLIYFSYDVKMKEKGDIPEGYSVSREKKERFSLILESASTNQTSMYLCASSLTSGRRMNEKLFFGSGTQLSVL.

The gene calls are TRBV20-1 and TRBJ2-1; weak D call: TRBD2 (7 bases). V was pared by 3 bases and J by 0 bases, with 12 bases between. The CDR3 is 15 residues long. Germline values: CDR1 DFQATT, CDR2 SNEGSKA (reference sequence). CDR3: CSARGGAGSYNEQFF. CDR3 coding DNA: TGCAGTGCTAGGGGGGGGGCGGGCTCCTACAATGAGCAGTTCTTC.

This clonotype was counted a few times. The genes are TRBV5-6 and TRBJ2-1, with a weak D call TRBD1 (5 bases). With 4 bases removed from V and 6 bases from J, the gap between germline ends came to 17 bases. The germline gives CDR1 SGHDT, CDR2 YYEEEE. This CDR3 contains 15 residues. DNA for the CDR3: TGTGCCAGCAGCCCGTCGCCAGGGTCCGTCAATGAGCAGTTCTTC. As protein: CASSPSPGSVNEQFF.

The V and J genes are TRBV4-2 and TRBJ1-6; TRBD1 might be the D (5 bases). Deletions cut 0 bases from V and 8 bases from J, with 5 bases between. The V gene's germline CDR1 is LGHNA and CDR2 YNFKEQ. This CDR3 comprises 13 residues. CDR3 in DNA: TGTGCCAGCAGCCAAGACAGGGATTCACCCCTCCACTTT. Protein product: CASSQDRDSPLHF.

The rearrangement links TRBV2 to TRBJ1-2, with a tentative D call TRBD1 (5 bases). Germline CDR1 is SNHLY and CDR2 is FYNNEI. There are 15 residues in the CDR3. Trimming removed 6 bases from V and 2 bases from J, with 16 bases in between. The DNA for the CDR3 is TGTGCCAGCAGCGAGACAAAGGGGCCGAACTATGGCTACACCTTC. This codes for CASSETKGPNYGYTF.

In its sample, this clonotype was seen a few times. The gene calls are TRBV12-3 or TRBV12-4 and TRBJ1-1; 7 bases are shared with TRBD1. With 5 bases clipped from V and 1 base from J, the junction kept 7 bases outside the gene matches. This CDR3 comprises 15 residues. The CDR3 nucleotides are TGTGCCAGCAGTACCTTCGGGACAGAGAACACTGAAGCTTTCTTT. This encodes CASSTFGTENTEAFF.

This clonotype occurred a few times. The chain couples TRBV29-1 to TRBJ2-1, with D hard to call. Per germline, CDR1 SQVTM and CDR2 ANQGSEA. This CDR3 region has 12 residues. The V end lost 6 bases, the J end lost 5 bases, and 11 bases lay between the germline ends. CDR3 amino acids: CSVAPVNNEQFF. Written as DNA, the CDR3 is TGCAGCGTGGCACCCGTCAACAATGAGCAGTTCTTC.

J is TRBJ1-4 and V is TRBV28; 10 bases fit TRBD1. Germline CDR1 reads MDHEN; CDR2 reads SYDVKM. The CDR3 consists of 15 residues. Losses at the gene ends were 7 bases for V and 5 bases for J; bases not matched to a gene: 7. The CDR3 here is CASTDGGQGNEKLFF. Written as DNA, the CDR3 is TGTGCCAGCACAGACGGGGGACAGGGGAATGAAAAACTGTTTTTT.

The chain is built from TRBV5-1 and TRBJ1-4, with TRBD1 identical over 9 bases. Germline CDR1 SGHRS, CDR2 YFSETQ. This CDR3 comprises 15 residues. The trim removed 7 bases at V and 5 bases at J, leaving 9 bases unmatched. The DNA of the CDR3 is TGCGCCAGCGAAGCGACCGGGACAGGGAATGAAAAACTGTTTTTT. This codes for CASEATGTGNEKLFF.

This chain links TRBV5-1 with TRBJ2-3; D may be TRBD1 (6 bases). Germline values: CDR1 SGHRS, CDR2 YFSETQ. The CDR3 runs 14 residues. The V end was cut by 0 bases, the J end by 13 bases, with 18 bases between. CDR3 region: CASSLDLVGGGEYF. In DNA form, the CDR3 reads TGCGCCAGCAGCTTGGACCTGGTAGGGGGTGGCGAGTATTTT.